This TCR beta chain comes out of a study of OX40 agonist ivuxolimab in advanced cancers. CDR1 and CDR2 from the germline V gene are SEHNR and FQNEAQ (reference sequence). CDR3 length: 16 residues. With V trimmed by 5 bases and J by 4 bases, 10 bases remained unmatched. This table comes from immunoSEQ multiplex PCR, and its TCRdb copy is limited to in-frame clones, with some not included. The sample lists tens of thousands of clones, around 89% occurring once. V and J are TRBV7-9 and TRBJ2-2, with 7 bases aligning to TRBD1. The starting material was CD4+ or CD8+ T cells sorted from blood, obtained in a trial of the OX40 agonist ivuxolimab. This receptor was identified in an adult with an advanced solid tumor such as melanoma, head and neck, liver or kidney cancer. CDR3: CASSPLRGLGTGELFF. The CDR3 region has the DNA TGTGCCAGCAGCCCACTAAGGGGGCTAGGCACCGGGGAGCTGTTTTTT. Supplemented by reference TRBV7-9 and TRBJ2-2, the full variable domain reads DTGVSQNPRHKITKRGQNVTFRCDPISEHNRLYWYRQTLGQGPEFLTYFQNEAQLEKSRLLSDRFSAERPKGSFSTLEIQRTEQGDSAMYLCASSPLRGLGTGELFFGEGSRLTVL.